This T cell receptor beta chain was identified during a study of blood T cells in healthy people across ages. Study observations and caveats: It was held that the diversity estimates obtained from one million T cells were underestimates. The fall in TCR beta diversity per million T cells was roughly linear with age. CMV status of donors was not determined, possibly confounding expanded clonotype changes.

This clonotype was counted at least ten times. Its target is unknown. The V gene's germline CDR1 is MNHEY and CDR2 SMNVEV (reference sequence). V was clipped by 2 bases and J by 7 bases, with 3 bases between them. This CDR3 has 12 amino acids. Alongside a J-beta primer mix, a sample-barcoded 5' primer served in a second PCR lasting about 7 to 11 cycles. Every cDNA molecule bore a tag from a template-switch adaptor containing 12 random nucleotides. TCRdb passed the 5' RACE reads through MiXCR, listing each CDR3 protein once. The data contain 1.5 million to 2 million distinct CDR3 sequences, approximately 28% of them seen just once; the ten biggest clones take up 7.7%.

The receptor comes from a woman aged 25 to 39 in good health. This chain links TRBV27 with TRBJ1-6; no firm D call. The sample consisted of blood. For the CDR3, the DNA is TGTGCCAGCAGTTTAATCAATTCACCCCTCCACTTT. Amino acids: CASSLINSPLHF.